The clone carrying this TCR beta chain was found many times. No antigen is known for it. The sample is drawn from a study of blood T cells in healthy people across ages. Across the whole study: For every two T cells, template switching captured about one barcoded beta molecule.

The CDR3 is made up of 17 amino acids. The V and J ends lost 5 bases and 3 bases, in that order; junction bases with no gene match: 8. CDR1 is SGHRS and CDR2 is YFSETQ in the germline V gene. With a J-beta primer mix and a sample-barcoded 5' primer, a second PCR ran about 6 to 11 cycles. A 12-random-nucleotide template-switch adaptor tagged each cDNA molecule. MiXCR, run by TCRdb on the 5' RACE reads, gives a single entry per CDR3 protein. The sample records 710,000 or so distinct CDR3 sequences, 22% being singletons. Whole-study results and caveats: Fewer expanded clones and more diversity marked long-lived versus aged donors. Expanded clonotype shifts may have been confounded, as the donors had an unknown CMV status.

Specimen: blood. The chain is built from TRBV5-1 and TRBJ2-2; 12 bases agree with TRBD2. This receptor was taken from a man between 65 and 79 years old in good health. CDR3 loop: CASRPILAGGDTGELFF. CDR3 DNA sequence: TGCGCCAGCAGACCAATCCTAGCGGGAGGGGACACCGGGGAGCTGTTTTTT.